This entry features one T cell receptor beta chain sequence. These data are taken from a study of control samples from healthy donors and cancer patients. The method was immunoSEQ multiplex PCR; TCRdb's version includes in-frame clones alone and lacks a portion of them. The sample carries around 75,000 clones, roughly 92% recorded once. CDR3 size: 16 residues. Germline assignment: CDR1 WNHNN and CDR2 SYGVQD (reference sequence). Trimming removed 0 bases at V and 0 bases at J, with 9 bases between. The sample consisted of blood. This TCR came from a woman aged 55-70 years in good health. This chain links TRBV10-1 with TRBJ1-5, with D maybe TRBD1 (6 bases). CDR3: CASSESPDSSNQPQHF. For the CDR3, the DNA is TGCGCCAGCAGTGAGTCGCCGGACAGTAGCAATCAGCCCCAGCATTTT.